This T cell receptor (beta chain) was sequenced during a study of somatic mutations in cytotoxic T cells in rheumatoid arthritis. Points from the study as a whole: No antigen targets were known for the expanded CD8+ clones.

The CDR3 extends over 13 amino acids. CDR1 is LNHDA, CDR2 SQIVND, per germline (reference sequence). Trimming removed 3 bases at V and 1 base at J, with 6 bases between. Profiling relied on immunoSEQ multiplex PCR, and the TCRdb table lists in-frame clones only, not all of them. Of around 20,000 clones in the sample, 68% were seen once. In its sample, this clone was seen a few times. Its antigen remains unidentified. The receptor's source is an adult with rheumatoid arthritis. The V gene is TRBV19, the J gene TRBJ1-1; D is ambiguous. Sequenced input: CD8+ T cells sorted from blood. CDR3 coding DNA: TGTGCCAGTAGTATTGGACCGAACACTGAAGCTTTCTTT. Translated: CASSIGPNTEAFF. Using reference TRBV19 and TRBJ1-1 for the parts outside the CDR3, the full variable domain is DGGITQSPKYLFRKEGQNVTLSCEQNLNHDAMYWYRQDPGQGLRLIYYSQIVNDFQKGDIAEGYSVSREKKESFPLTVTSAQKNPTAFYLCASSIGPNTEAFFGQGTRLTVV.